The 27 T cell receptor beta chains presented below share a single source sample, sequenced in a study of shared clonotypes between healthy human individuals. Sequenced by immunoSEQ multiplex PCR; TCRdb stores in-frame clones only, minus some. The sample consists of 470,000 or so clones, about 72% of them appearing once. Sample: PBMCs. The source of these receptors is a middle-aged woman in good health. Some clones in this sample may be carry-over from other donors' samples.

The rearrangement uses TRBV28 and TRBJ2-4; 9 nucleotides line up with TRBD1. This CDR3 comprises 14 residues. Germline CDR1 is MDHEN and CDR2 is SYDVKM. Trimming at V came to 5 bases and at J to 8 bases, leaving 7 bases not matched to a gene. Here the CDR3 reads CASSHDRGLDIQYF. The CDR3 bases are TGTGCCAGCAGTCACGACAGGGGGTTGGACATTCAGTACTTC.

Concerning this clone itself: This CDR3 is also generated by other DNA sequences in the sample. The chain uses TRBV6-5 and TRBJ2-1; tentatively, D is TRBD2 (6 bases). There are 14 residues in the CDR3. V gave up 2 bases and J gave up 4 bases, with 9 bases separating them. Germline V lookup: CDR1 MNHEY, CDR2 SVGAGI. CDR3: CASSYEGRYNEQFF. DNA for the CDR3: TGTGCCAGCAGTTACGAGGGGAGGTACAATGAGCAGTTCTTC.

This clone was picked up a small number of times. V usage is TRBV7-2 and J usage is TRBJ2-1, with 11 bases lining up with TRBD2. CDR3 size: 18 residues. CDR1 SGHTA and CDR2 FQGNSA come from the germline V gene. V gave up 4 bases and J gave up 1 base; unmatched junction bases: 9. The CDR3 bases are TGTGCCAGCAGCTACCCCTTGACTAGCGGGATATCCTACAATGAGCAGTTCTTC. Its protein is CASSYPLTSGISYNEQFF.

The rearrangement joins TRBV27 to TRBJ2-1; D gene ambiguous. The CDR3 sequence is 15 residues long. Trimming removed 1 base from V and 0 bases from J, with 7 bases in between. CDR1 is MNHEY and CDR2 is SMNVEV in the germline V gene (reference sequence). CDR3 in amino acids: CASSLFGYSYNEQFF. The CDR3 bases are TGTGCCAGCAGTTTATTCGGGTACTCCTACAATGAGCAGTTCTTC.

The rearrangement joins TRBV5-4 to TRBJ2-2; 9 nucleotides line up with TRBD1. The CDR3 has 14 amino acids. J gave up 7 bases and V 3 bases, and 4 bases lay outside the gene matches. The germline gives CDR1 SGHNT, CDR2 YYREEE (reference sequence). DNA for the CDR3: TGTGCCAGCAGCTCACAGGGGGCCGGCGGGGAGCTGTTTTTT. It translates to CASSSQGAGGELFF.

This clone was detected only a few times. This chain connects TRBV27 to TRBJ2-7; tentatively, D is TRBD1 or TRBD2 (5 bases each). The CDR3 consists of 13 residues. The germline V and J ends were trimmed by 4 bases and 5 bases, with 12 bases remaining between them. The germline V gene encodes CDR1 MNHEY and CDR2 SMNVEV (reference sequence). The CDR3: CASSSIRGHEQYF. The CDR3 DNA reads TGTGCCAGCAGTTCTATCCGGGGCCACGAGCAGTACTTC.

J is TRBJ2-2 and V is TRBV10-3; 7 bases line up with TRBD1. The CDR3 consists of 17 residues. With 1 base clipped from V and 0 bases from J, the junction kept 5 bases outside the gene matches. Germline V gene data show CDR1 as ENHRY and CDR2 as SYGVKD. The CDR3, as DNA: TGTGCCATCAGTGAGTGGGGGACAGACACGAACACCGGGGAGCTGTTTTTT. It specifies CAISEWGTDTNTGELFF.

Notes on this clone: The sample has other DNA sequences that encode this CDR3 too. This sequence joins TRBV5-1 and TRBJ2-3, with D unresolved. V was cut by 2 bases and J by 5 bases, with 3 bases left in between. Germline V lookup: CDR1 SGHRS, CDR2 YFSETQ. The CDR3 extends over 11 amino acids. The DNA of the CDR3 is TGCGCCAGCAGCTTTGGAGATACGCAGTATTTT. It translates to CASSFGDTQYF.

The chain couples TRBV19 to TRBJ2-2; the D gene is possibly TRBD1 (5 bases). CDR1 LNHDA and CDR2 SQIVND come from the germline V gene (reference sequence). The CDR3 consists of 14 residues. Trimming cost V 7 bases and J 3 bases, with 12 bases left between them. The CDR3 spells CASTRQHHTGELFF. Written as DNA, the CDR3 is TGTGCCAGTACTCGACAGCATCACACCGGGGAGCTGTTTTTT.

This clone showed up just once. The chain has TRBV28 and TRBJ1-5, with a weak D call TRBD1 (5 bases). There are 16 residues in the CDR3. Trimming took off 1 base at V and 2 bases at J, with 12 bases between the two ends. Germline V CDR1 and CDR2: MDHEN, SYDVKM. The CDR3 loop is CASSLLWGRGNQPQHF. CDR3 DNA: TGTGCCAGCAGTTTATTGTGGGGACGGGGCAATCAGCCCCAGCATTTT.

CDR3 region: CAWSVPFSAGQETQYF. DNA for the CDR3: TGTGCCTGGAGTGTCCCTTTTTCCGCGGGCCAAGAGACCCAGTACTTC. The genes are TRBV30 and TRBJ2-5, with D possibly matching TRBD2 (5 bases). With 0 bases removed from V and 1 base from J, the gap between germline ends came to 15 bases. The CDR3 is 16 amino acids. CDR1 is GTSNPN, CDR2 SVGIG, per germline (reference sequence).

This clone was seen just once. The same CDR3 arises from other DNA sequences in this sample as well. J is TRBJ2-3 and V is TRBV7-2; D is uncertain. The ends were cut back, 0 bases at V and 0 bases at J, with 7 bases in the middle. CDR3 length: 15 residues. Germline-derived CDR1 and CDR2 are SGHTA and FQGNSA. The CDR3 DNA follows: TGTGCCAGCAGCTTAGCTTCCGGGAGCACAGATACGCAGTATTTT. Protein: CASSLASGSTDTQYF.

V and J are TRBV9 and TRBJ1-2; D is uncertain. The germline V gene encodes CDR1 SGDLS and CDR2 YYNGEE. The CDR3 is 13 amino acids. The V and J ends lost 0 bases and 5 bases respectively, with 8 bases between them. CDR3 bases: TGTGCCAGCAGCGTAGGGGGTAGTTATGGCTACACCTTC. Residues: CASSVGGSYGYTF.

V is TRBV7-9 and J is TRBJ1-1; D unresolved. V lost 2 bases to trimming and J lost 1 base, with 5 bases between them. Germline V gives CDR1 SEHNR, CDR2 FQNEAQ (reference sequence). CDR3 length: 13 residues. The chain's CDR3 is CASSLTANTEAFF. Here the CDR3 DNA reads TGTGCCAGCAGCTTAACAGCGAACACTGAAGCTTTCTTT.

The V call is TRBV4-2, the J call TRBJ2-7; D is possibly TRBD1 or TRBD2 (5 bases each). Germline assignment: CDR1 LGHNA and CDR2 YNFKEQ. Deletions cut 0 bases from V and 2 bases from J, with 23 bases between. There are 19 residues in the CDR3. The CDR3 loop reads CASSQELMSGQGVPYEQYF. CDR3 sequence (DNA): TGTGCCAGCAGCCAAGAATTGATGAGTGGGCAGGGAGTCCCCTACGAGCAGTACTTC.

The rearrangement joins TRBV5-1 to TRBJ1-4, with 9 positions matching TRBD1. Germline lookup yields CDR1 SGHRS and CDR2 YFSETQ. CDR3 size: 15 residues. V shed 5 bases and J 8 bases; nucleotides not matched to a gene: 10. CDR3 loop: CASRLRGDREEKLFF. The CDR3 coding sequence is TGCGCCAGCAGGCTTAGGGGGGACAGGGAAGAAAAACTGTTTTTT.

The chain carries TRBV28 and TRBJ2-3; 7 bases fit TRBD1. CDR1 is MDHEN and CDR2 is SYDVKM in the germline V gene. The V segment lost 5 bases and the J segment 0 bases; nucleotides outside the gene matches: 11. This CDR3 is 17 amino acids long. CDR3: CASSPWTGSTSTDTQYF. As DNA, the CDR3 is TGTGCCAGCAGTCCCTGGACAGGTTCGACTAGCACAGATACGCAGTATTTT.

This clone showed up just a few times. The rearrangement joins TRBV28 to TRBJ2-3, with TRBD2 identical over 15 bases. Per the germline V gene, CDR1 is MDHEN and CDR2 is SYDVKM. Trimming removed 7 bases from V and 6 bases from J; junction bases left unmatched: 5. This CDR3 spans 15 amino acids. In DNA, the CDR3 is TGTGCCAGCACCCGGACTAGCGGGAGGGCCGATACGCAGTATTTT. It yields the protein CASTRTSGRADTQYF. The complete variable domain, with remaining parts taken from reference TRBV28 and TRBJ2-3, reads DVKVTQSSRYLVKRTGEKVFLECVQDMDHENMFWYRQDPGLGLRLIYFSYDVKMKEKGDIPEGYSVSREKKERFSLILESASTNQTSMYLCASTRTSGRADTQYFGPGTRLTVL.

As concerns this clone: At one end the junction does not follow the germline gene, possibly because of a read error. The DNA for the CDR3 is TGTGCCAGCAGCGCCACAGGGGCTGGAAGCACCATATATTTT. The encoded protein is CASSATGAGSTIYF. This sequence joins TRBV7-3 and TRBJ1-3; 7 bases align to TRBD1. The CDR3 consists of 14 residues. From germline, CDR1 is SGHTA and CDR2 FQGTGA.

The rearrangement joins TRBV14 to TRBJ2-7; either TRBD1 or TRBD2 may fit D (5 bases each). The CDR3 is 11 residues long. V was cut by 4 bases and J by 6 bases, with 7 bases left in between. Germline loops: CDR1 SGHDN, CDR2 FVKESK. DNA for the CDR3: TGTGCCAGCAGCCCAGGGACCGAGCAGTACTTC. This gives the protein CASSPGTEQYF.

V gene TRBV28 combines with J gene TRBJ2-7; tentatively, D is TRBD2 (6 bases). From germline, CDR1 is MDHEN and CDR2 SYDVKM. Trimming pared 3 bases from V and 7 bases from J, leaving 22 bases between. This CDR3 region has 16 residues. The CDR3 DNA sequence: TGTGCCAGCAGTTTCCCCCCTGCGGGAATGATGCGAGAGCAGTACTTC. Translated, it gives CASSFPPAGMMREQYF.

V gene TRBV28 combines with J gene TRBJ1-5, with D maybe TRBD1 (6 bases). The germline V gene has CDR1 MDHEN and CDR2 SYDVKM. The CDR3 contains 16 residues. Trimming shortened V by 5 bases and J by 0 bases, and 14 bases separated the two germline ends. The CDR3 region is CASSHRTVNSNQPQHF. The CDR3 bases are TGTGCCAGCAGTCACAGGACAGTGAATAGCAATCAGCCCCAGCATTTT.

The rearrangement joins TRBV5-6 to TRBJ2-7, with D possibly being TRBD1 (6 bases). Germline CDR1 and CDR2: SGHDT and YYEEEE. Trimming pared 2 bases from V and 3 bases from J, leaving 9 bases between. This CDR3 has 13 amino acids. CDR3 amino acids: CASSFVDSYEQYF. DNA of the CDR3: TGTGCCAGCAGCTTTGTGGACAGCTACGAGCAGTACTTC.

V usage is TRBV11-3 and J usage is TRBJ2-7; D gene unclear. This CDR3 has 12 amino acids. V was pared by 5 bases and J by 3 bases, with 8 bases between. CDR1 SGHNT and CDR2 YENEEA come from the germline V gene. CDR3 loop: CASSQNSYEQYF. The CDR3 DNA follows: TGTGCCAGCAGCCAAAACAGCTACGAGCAGTACTTC.

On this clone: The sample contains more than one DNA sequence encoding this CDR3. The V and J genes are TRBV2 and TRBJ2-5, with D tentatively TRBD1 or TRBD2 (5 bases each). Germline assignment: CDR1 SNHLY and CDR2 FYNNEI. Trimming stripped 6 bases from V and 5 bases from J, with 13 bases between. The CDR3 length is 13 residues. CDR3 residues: CASSEGRDETQYF. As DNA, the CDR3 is TGTGCCAGCAGCGAGGGCAGGGACGAGACCCAGTACTTC. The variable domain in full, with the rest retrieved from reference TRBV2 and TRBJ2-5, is EPEVTQTPSHQVTQMGQEVILRCVPISNHLYFYWYRQILGQKVEFLVSFYNNEISEKSEIFDDQFSVERPDGSNFTLKIRSTKLEDSAMYFCASSEGRDETQYFGPGTRLLVL.

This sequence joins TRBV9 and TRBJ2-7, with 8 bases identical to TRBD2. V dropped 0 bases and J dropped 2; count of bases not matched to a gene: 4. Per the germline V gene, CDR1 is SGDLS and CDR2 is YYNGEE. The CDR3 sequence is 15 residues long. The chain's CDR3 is CASSVASGSPYEQYF. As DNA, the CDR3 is TGTGCCAGCAGCGTAGCGAGCGGGAGTCCCTACGAGCAGTACTTC. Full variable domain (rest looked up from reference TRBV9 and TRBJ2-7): DSGVTQTPKHLITATGQRVTLRCSPRSGDLSVYWYQQSLDQGLQFLIQYYNGEERAKGNILERFSAQQFPDLHSELNLSSLELGDSALYFCASSVASGSPYEQYFGPGTRLTVT.

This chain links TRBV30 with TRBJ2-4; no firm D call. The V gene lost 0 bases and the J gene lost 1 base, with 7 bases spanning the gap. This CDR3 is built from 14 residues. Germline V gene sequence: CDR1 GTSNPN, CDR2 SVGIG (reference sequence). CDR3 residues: CAWSVLEAKNIQYF. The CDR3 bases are TGTGCCTGGAGTGTACTGGAGGCCAAAAACATTCAGTACTTC.